The 19 T cell receptor beta chains below come from one sample, sequenced in a study of T cell responses to AZD1222 COVID-19 vaccine. Data came from immunoSEQ multiplex PCR; TCRdb stores just in-frame clones and leaves some out. Of roughly 150,000 clones listed, 88% are singletons. Sequenced material: peripheral blood, taken on day 0 of MenACWY control vaccination. These receptors all come from an adult in good health.

Points on this clone: The sample contains more than one DNA sequence encoding this CDR3. CDR3 nucleotides: TGTGCCATCTCCTCGGGACAGGGACACTATGGCTACACCTTC. It specifies CAISSGQGHYGYTF. This rearrangement joins TRBV10-3 to TRBJ1-2; 9 bases are a match to TRBD1. V lost 8 bases and J lost 3; bases outside the gene matches: 7. CDR1 and CDR2 from the germline V gene are ENHRY and SYGVKD. This CDR3 comprises 14 residues.

The chain recombines TRBV15 with TRBJ2-7; 12 bases line up with TRBD2. The CDR3 contains 16 residues. With 4 bases clipped from V and 0 bases from J, the junction kept 4 bases outside the gene matches. Germline values: CDR1 LNHNV, CDR2 YYDKDF (reference sequence). The DNA for the CDR3 is TGTGCCACCAGCACTGGGACTAGCGGGTACTCCTACGAGCAGTACTTC. This translates into CATSTGTSGYSYEQYF.

The chain joins TRBV3-1 (or the pseudogene TRBV3-2) to TRBJ2-5; D is possibly TRBD1 (6 bases). Trimming left V 1 base short and J 4 bases short, with 13 bases between. This CDR3 comprises 15 residues. Germline-derived CDR1 and CDR2 are LGHDT and YNNKEL (reference sequence). The CDR3 here is CASSQGPAGVETQYF. The CDR3 DNA reads as TGTGCCAGCAGCCAAGGTCCGGCAGGGGTAGAGACCCAGTACTTC.

This clone was seen a single time. The V and J genes are TRBV9 and TRBJ1-4; a weak D match, TRBD1 (6 bases). Trimming removed 2 bases from V and 4 bases from J, with 9 bases in between. The germline CDR1 and CDR2 sequences are SGDLS and YYNGEE. CDR3 length equals 14 residues. DNA of the CDR3: TGTGCCAGCAGCGTCAGGGGCGGTAATGAAAAACTGTTTTTT. It codes for CASSVRGGNEKLFF.

The chain combines TRBV5-1 with TRBJ2-5, with D perhaps TRBD1 or TRBD2 (5 bases each). The CDR3 runs to 16 residues. Trimming took 0 bases from V and 5 from J, leaving 17 bases between them. Germline CDR1 reads SGHRS; CDR2 reads YFSETQ. The chain's CDR3 is CASSLGSGTLRETQYF. The DNA for the CDR3 is TGCGCCAGCAGCTTGGGGTCCGGGACCCTCAGGGAGACCCAGTACTTC.

This clone occurred once. The rearrangement uses TRBV19 and TRBJ2-3; possibly TRBD1 for D (6 bases). Germline V gives CDR1 LNHDA, CDR2 SQIVND (reference sequence). The V gene lost 5 bases and the J gene lost 4 bases, with 13 bases spanning the gap. The CDR3 loop spans 14 amino acids. The CDR3 is CASSDPGAPDTQYF. DNA of the CDR3: TGTGCCAGTAGTGATCCAGGGGCTCCAGATACGCAGTATTTT.

The genes are TRBV7-3 and TRBJ2-6; D not resolved. This CDR3 is 15 amino acids long. Trimming took off 5 bases at V and 0 bases at J, with 8 bases between the two ends. The germline V gene encodes CDR1 SGHTA and CDR2 FQGTGA. DNA of the CDR3: TGTGCCAGCAGCGCTCAACTCTCTGGGGCCAACGTCCTGACTTTC. It translates to CASSAQLSGANVLTF.

The chain joins TRBV28 to TRBJ2-2; 7 nucleotides agree with TRBD2. The junction had 15 bases not matched to a gene; V was cut back by 5 bases and J by 3 bases. Per germline, CDR1 MDHEN and CDR2 SYDVKM. The CDR3 totals 18 residues. This chain's CDR3 is CASSVGEGWREDTGELFF. DNA of the CDR3: TGTGCCAGCAGTGTGGGGGAGGGTTGGAGGGAGGACACCGGGGAGCTGTTTTTT.

The chain joins TRBV9 to TRBJ2-2, with 12 bases that match TRBD2. The CDR3 loop spans 18 amino acids. The junction had 11 bases not matched to a gene; V was cut back by 4 bases and J by 4 bases. Per germline, CDR1 SGDLS and CDR2 YYNGEE. The CDR3 nucleotides read TGTGCCAGCAGCATACGGACTAGCGGGAACGAGGGCACCGGGGAGCTGTTTTTT. This encodes CASSIRTSGNEGTGELFF. The full variable domain, completed using reference TRBV9 and TRBJ2-2, is DSGVTQTPKHLITATGQRVTLRCSPRSGDLSVYWYQQSLDQGLQFLIQYYNGEERAKGNILERFSAQQFPDLHSELNLSSLELGDSALYFCASSIRTSGNEGTGELFFGEGSRLTVL.

This clone is a singleton in its sample. The V gene is TRBV4-2, the J gene TRBJ1-2; 7 bases line up with TRBD1. Germline assignment: CDR1 LGHNA and CDR2 YNFKEQ. After removal of 0 bases from V and 8 bases from J, the junction contained 3 bases not matched to a gene. This CDR3 spans 13 amino acids. CDR3 DNA: TGTGCCAGCAGCCAAGATGGACAGGACGGCTACACCTTC. Amino acids: CASSQDGQDGYTF.

This rearrangement joins TRBV11-3 to TRBJ1-2; a possible D gene is TRBD1 (5 bases). The CDR3 consists of 13 residues. CDR1 is SGHNT and CDR2 is YENEEA in the germline V gene. Between the trimmed V and J ends, which lost 5 bases and 2 bases, there was a span of 9 bases. CDR3 coding DNA: TGTGCCAGCAGCCCCTCAGGGAACTATGGCTACACCTTC. Its protein is CASSPSGNYGYTF.

The rearrangement uses TRBV4-2 and TRBJ1-5, with D hard to call. This CDR3 contains 16 residues. CDR1 is LGHNA, CDR2 YNFKEQ, per germline. V was trimmed by 2 bases and J by 1 base, leaving 12 bases between them. CDR3 DNA sequence: TGTGCCAGCAGCCAAAAAATGAGCGGCAGCAATCAGCCCCAGCATTTT. It yields the protein CASSQKMSGSNQPQHF.

This CDR3 is CASSLVGQGNTEAFF. The CDR3 DNA reads as TGTGCCAGCAGCTTAGTGGGACAGGGGAACACTGAAGCTTTCTTT. This chain connects TRBV7-2 to TRBJ1-1, with 9 bases matching TRBD1. Per germline, CDR1 SGHTA and CDR2 FQGNSA. This CDR3 comprises 15 residues. The V and J ends lost 1 base and 1 base, in that order; junction bases with no gene match: 1.

This clone was found once. The chain joins TRBV7-3 to TRBJ2-7, with D possibly matching TRBD2 (6 bases). The V end lost 2 bases, the J end lost 0 bases, and 8 bases lay between the germline ends. The CDR3 is 14 residues long. The germline gives CDR1 SGHTA, CDR2 FQGTGA. This CDR3 is CASSLRAGSYEQYF. The CDR3, as DNA: TGTGCCAGCAGCTTACGAGCGGGCTCCTACGAGCAGTACTTC.

This clone was observed a single time. This chain uses TRBV7-9 with TRBJ2-1; D not resolved. Trimming removed 7 bases at V and 10 bases at J, with 11 bases between. Germline V gives CDR1 SEHNR, CDR2 FQNEAQ (reference sequence). This CDR3 has 11 residues. As DNA, the CDR3 is TGTGCCAGCAACCTCGAGGCAGAGCAGTTCTTC. Amino acid sequence: CASNLEAEQFF.

The chain uses TRBV18 and TRBJ1-5; D gene uncertain. Looked up from germline, CDR1 is KGHSH and CDR2 is LQKENI. The CDR3 is made up of 15 amino acids. V was pared by 3 bases and J by 0 bases, with 9 bases between. The CDR3 loop is CASSPDVNSNQPQHF. For the CDR3, the DNA is TGTGCCAGCTCACCCGACGTAAATAGCAATCAGCCCCAGCATTTT.

This chain joins TRBV19 and TRBJ1-2, with TRBD1 identical over 8 bases. J was trimmed by 4 bases and V by 6 bases; bases with no gene match: 10. The CDR3 length is 15 residues. The germline gives CDR1 LNHDA, CDR2 SQIVND (reference sequence). CDR3: CASSESTGARYGYTF. As DNA, the CDR3 is TGTGCCAGTAGCGAGTCGACAGGGGCCCGCTATGGCTACACCTTC.

This chain links TRBV6-5 with TRBJ1-1; D is unresolved. This CDR3 region has 13 residues. V dropped 7 bases and J dropped 0 bases, with 9 bases sitting between them. Looked up from germline, CDR1 is MNHEY and CDR2 is SVGAGI. The CDR3 region has the DNA TGTGCCAGCAATCTGGAAATGAACACTGAAGCTTTCTTT. Amino acid sequence: CASNLEMNTEAFF.

This clone turned up a few times. Written as DNA, the CDR3 is TGCGCCAGCAGCTTGGAGGATGGGGCAGATACGCAGTATTTT. It is translated as CASSLEDGADTQYF. The chain is built from TRBV5-1 and TRBJ2-3; no clear D gene. V was shortened by 0 bases and J by 4 bases, with 9 bases between the two germline ends. The length of the CDR3 is 14 residues. Germline CDR1 and CDR2: SGHRS and YFSETQ.